A single T cell receptor (beta chain) is shown here with its context. This sample was taken from a study of blood T cell repertoires in COVID-19. Study in general: The origin of the acute and convalescent COVID-19 samples was the United States, Italy and Spain. Nucleic acid was either cDNA or gDNA, and it came from T cells, B-cell-depleted T cells, or PBMCs.

As originally analysed: Amplifying reference gene primers gave estimates of nucleated cell counts. Assay: immunoSEQ multiplex PCR; the TCRdb copy retains only in-frame clones and omits some. The DNA gave D and trimming, while V, J and clone size come from that table. The sample carries about 300,000 clones, roughly 89% recorded once. Per germline, CDR1 LNHDA and CDR2 SQIVND (reference sequence). This CDR3 contains 13 residues. Trimming stripped 6 bases from V and 0 bases from J, with 8 bases between. The gene calls are TRBV19 and TRBJ1-2; tentative D call: TRBD1 (5 bases). This receptor was obtained from a woman aged 25-40 years with COVID-19, enrolled during active disease. The sequenced sample consisted of peripheral blood. CDR3 coding DNA: TGTGCCAGTAGGGACAAGTCTAACTATGGCTACACCTTC. The encoded protein is CASRDKSNYGYTF.